This T cell receptor beta chain was captured by sequencing in a study of T-cell memory formation after mild COVID-19. At the level of the study: TCR clusters were mostly confined to one donor each.

Trimming at V came to 4 bases and at J to 5 bases, leaving 16 bases not matched to a gene. There are 17 residues in the CDR3. The germline gives CDR1 SGDLS, CDR2 YYNGEE. This clonotype was detected ten times or more. Via MiXCR, TCRdb re-called the 5' RACE reads, giving one row per CDR3 protein. The profile shows about 110,000 distinct CDR3 sequences, around 17% of them singletons. The sequencing sample was made of PBMCs or a T cell subset sorted from them (not recorded which). This receptor was identified in a young man who had mild COVID-19 (a few samples of this study predate the infection). Cell type and time point are not known. This chain connects TRBV9 to TRBJ2-5; 8 bases line up with TRBD2. This CDR3 is CASSPRSSSGGAETQYF. DNA of the CDR3: TGTGCCAGCAGCCCCCGCTCCTCCAGCGGGGGCGCCGAGACCCAGTACTTC.